One sample yielded the 11 T cell receptor beta chains listed below, sequenced in a study of shared clonotypes between healthy human individuals. Produced via immunoSEQ multiplex PCR; TCRdb's table is partial and in-frame only. The sample shows roughly 320,000 clones, around nine tenths of them seen only once. The sample was memory CD8+ T cells sorted from blood. Subset indicated: CD45RO+ cells pooled with CCR7-negative TemRA cells. The receptors stem from a man between 18 and 29 years old in good health.

The chain uses TRBV7-2 and TRBJ1-4; the D gene is possibly TRBD1 (6 bases). The CDR3 consists of 15 residues. Trimming left V 5 bases short and J 6 bases short, with 16 bases between. Germline V gene sequence: CDR1 SGHTA, CDR2 FQGNSA. As DNA, the CDR3 is TGTGCCAGCAGCGAGACAGGAAGTCCCTATGAAAAACTGTTTTTT. Translated: CASSETGSPYEKLFF.

This clone appeared once. The chain uses TRBV7-2 and TRBJ2-7; D unclear. V lost 4 bases to trimming and J lost 7 bases, with 11 bases between them. The CDR3 has 12 amino acids. Germline lookup yields CDR1 SGHTA and CDR2 FQGNSA. The CDR3 DNA reads as TGTGCCAGCAGCTCAGCCATGGGGGAGCAGTACTTC. As protein: CASSSAMGEQYF.

The chain has TRBV20-1 and TRBJ2-1, with 7 bases lining up with TRBD2. V trimming: 6 bases; J trimming: 12 bases; junction bases outside the gene matches: 8. The length of the CDR3 is 11 residues. The germline CDR1 and CDR2 sequences are DFQATT and SNEGSKA (reference sequence). The CDR3 reads CSARTRKRQFF. For the CDR3, the DNA is TGCAGTGCCAGGACTAGGAAGAGGCAGTTCTTC.

The chain couples TRBV5-4 to TRBJ2-3; D possibly corresponds to TRBD2 (6 bases). The CDR3 is 15 amino acids. V lost 2 bases and J 6 bases, leaving 16 bases between the germline ends. Per the germline V gene, CDR1 is SGHNT and CDR2 is YYREEE (reference sequence). This chain's CDR3 is CASSFLGGGVDTQYF. DNA of the CDR3: TGTGCCAGCAGCTTTTTGGGGGGAGGAGTTGATACGCAGTATTTT.

This clone has just one count. The CDR3 DNA reads TGTGCCTGGAGTTGGCAGGGGGCCATCGATGAGCAGTTCTTC. It is translated as CAWSWQGAIDEQFF. The J gene is TRBJ2-1, the V gene TRBV30; 8 nucleotides agree with TRBD1. Germline trimming cut 2 bases from V and 8 bases from J; bases unmatched to any gene: 8. Germline V gene lookup returns CDR1 GTSNPN and CDR2 SVGIG (reference sequence). The CDR3 consists of 14 residues.

The rearrangement joins TRBV29-1 to TRBJ1-1; D not certain. Trimming pared 3 bases from V and 11 bases from J, leaving 10 bases between. Germline assignment: CDR1 SQVTM and CDR2 ANQGSEA. This CDR3 has 10 residues. CDR3: CSVEAGRAFF. Here the CDR3 DNA reads TGCAGCGTTGAGGCCGGAAGGGCTTTCTTT.

V usage is TRBV20-1 and J usage is TRBJ1-4; D is unresolved. V gave up 5 bases and J gave up 13 bases, with 11 bases separating them. The CDR3 totals 10 residues. Germline V lookup: CDR1 DFQATT, CDR2 SNEGSKA (reference sequence). CDR3 nucleotide sequence: TGCAGTGCTTCTAGACGGGGACTGTTTTTT. This sequence encodes CSASRRGLFF.

V gene TRBV9 combines with J gene TRBJ2-2; TRBD1 aligns across 8 bases. Germline loops: CDR1 SGDLS, CDR2 YYNGEE. This CDR3 is 16 amino acids long. With 1 base clipped from V and 3 bases from J, the junction kept 5 bases outside the gene matches. The CDR3 DNA follows: TGTGCCAGCAGCGTAACCGGGACAGGAGACACCGGGGAGCTGTTTTTT. The encoded protein is CASSVTGTGDTGELFF.

This sequence joins TRBV29-1 and TRBJ1-1; TRBD1 agrees at 8 bases. The CDR3 consists of 14 residues. Germline CDR1 reads SQVTM; CDR2 reads ANQGSEA. The junction had 13 bases not matched to a gene; V was cut back by 6 bases and J by 7 bases. The DNA for the CDR3 is TGCAGCGTGAATGACCCCGGGACAGGCGTTGAAGCTTTCTTT. As protein: CSVNDPGTGVEAFF.

This clone was seen only a few times. This specimen includes other DNA sequences encoding the same CDR3. The chain is built from TRBV10-2 and TRBJ2-1; TRBD1 might be the D (5 bases). There are 14 residues in the CDR3. The V and J ends lost 4 bases and 4 bases respectively, with 11 bases between them. Germline CDR1 WSHSY, CDR2 SAAADI. The CDR3 DNA sequence: TGCGCCAGCAGTGTTGGGGCCCTTTACAATGAGCAGTTCTTC. This codes for CASSVGALYNEQFF.

The chain is built from TRBV2 and TRBJ2-7; 8 bases fit TRBD1. Losses at the gene ends were 4 bases for V and 4 bases for J; bases not matched to a gene: 12. The CDR3 extends over 16 amino acids. Germline V gene sequence: CDR1 SNHLY, CDR2 FYNNEI. CDR3 protein: CASSVRRDRIRYEQYF. For the CDR3, the DNA is TGTGCCAGCAGTGTACGTAGGGACAGGATCCGTTACGAGCAGTACTTC. The variable domain in full, with the rest retrieved from reference TRBV2 and TRBJ2-7, is EPEVTQTPSHQVTQMGQEVILRCVPISNHLYFYWYRQILGQKVEFLVSFYNNEISEKSEIFDDQFSVERPDGSNFTLKIRSTKLEDSAMYFCASSVRRDRIRYEQYFGPGTRLTVT.